This T cell receptor (beta chain) was recorded in a study of blood T cell repertoires in COVID-19. Overall study: COVID-19 samples collected from the United States, Italy and Spain covered acute and convalescent phases.

Original data processing: Estimated nucleated cell counts came from reference gene primer amplification. Generated by immunoSEQ multiplex PCR, the TCRdb table keeps only in-frame clones and is missing some. V, J and clone size are taken as reported in that table, and D and trimming were inferred from the DNA itself. The sample carries tens of thousands of clones, 65% to 85% recorded once. The Seattle patients joined while their infection was active and were tracked longitudinally afterward. Germline loops: CDR1 MGHRA, CDR2 YSYEKL. The V gene lost 7 bases and the J gene lost 3 bases, with 16 bases spanning the gap. The length of the CDR3 is 15 residues.

V and J are TRBV4-1 and TRBJ2-1; no reliable D call. What was sequenced was peripheral blood. The source is a man aged 50 or older with COVID-19, enrolled during active disease. The CDR3 reads CASTPLFSRYNEQFF. The CDR3 nucleotides read TGCGCCAGCACTCCCCTTTTTAGCCGCTACAATGAGCAGTTCTTC.